Included here is one TCR beta chain sequence, with context. The antigen remains unidentified. The data originate from a study of T-cell memory formation after mild COVID-19. Study observations and caveats: CD4+ contracting clones were found mainly in CM and EM, and CD8+ ones in EMRA.

TCRdb passed the 5' RACE reads through MiXCR, listing each CDR3 protein once. Among 410,000 or so distinct CDR3 sequences listed, 20% to 25% were seen once. The CDR3 is 15 residues long. Trimming cost V 6 bases and J 3 bases, with 17 bases left between them. Germline assignment: CDR1 SNHLY and CDR2 FYNNEI. The gene calls are TRBV2 and TRBJ1-1; D gene uncertain. Input material: PBMCs or a T cell subset sorted from them (not recorded which). This sequence originates from an adult woman who had mild COVID-19 (a few samples of this study predate the infection). Cell type and time point are not known. CDR3 in amino acids: CASRPLTGRDTEAFF. The CDR3 region has the DNA TGTGCCAGCAGACCCCTGACGGGTAGGGACACTGAAGCTTTCTTT.